This T cell receptor (beta chain) was found in a study of blood T cell repertoires in COVID-19. Study-wide context: The cDNA or gDNA used as material had been derived from T cells, B-cell-depleted T cells, or PBMCs.

Libraries were prepared by immunoSEQ multiplex PCR; TCRdb keeps only in-frame clonotypes and omits some of them. The table shows 300,000 to 400,000 clones, with around nine tenths occurring only once. This CDR3 has 15 residues. CDR1 is SGHNT, CDR2 YYREEE, per germline (reference sequence). V was pared by 4 bases and J by 0 bases, with 4 bases of the junction left unmatched. Participants came from about 24 US areas, aged about 18 to 89 years. The origin of this receptor is a woman in her twenties or thirties who had been exposed to COVID-19. The chain employs TRBV5-4 and TRBJ2-1; 7 positions agree with TRBD1. The sample comprised PBMCs or T cells enriched from blood (not recorded which). The CDR3 DNA reads as TGTGCCAGCAGCCCGGGACAGAACTCCTACAATGAGCAGTTCTTC. Protein sequence: CASSPGQNSYNEQFF.